This T cell receptor beta chain was recorded in a study of tumor-infiltrating lymphocytes in primary liver carcinoma. Study-wide points: Pairs comparing tumor with adjacent tissue or blood overlapped less than pairs drawn from tumor regions. Samples, which were bulk and unsorted, did not allow CD4+ and CD8+ repertoires to be compared.

RNA isolated from unsorted whole blood supplied the blood RNA, with germline DNA also extracted. None of the patients had received treatment, and all had chronic HBV infection. Surgery was preceded by the collection of roughly 4 milliliters of peripheral blood. With 2 bases removed from V and 0 bases from J, the gap between germline ends came to 5 bases. Per the germline V gene, CDR1 is SGHVS and CDR2 is FQNEAQ. The CDR3 totals 13 residues. From around 0.5 ug total RNA, TCR beta cDNA was generated with a primer in the constant region. Nested multiplex PCR, run for three rounds with slightly modified ARM-PCR, yielded TCR beta libraries. Both of the initial two PCR rounds ran for 10 cycles and employed TRBV1-TRBV30 forward primers alongside a C-beta reverse primer. Each CDR3 protein is one row after TCRdb ran MiXCR on the multiplex PCR reads. The sample has about 330,000 distinct CDR3 sequences; almost 65% are singletons.

This clonotype occurred many times. Its antigen is still unknown. Material: peripheral blood. This chain joins TRBV7-8 and TRBJ2-7; D gene ambiguous. The sequence was obtained from a man aged 40-49 years with primary liver carcinoma and hepatitis B virus infection. The CDR3 coding sequence is TGTGCCAGCAGCTTAAAGAGCTCCTACGAGCAGTACTTC. This codes for CASSLKSSYEQYF.